The 9 T cell receptor beta chains below were found in one sample sequenced in a study of T cells in Graves' hyperthyroidism and ophthalmopathy (dated by TCRdb to about 2019). The library was made by multiplex PCR. The sequencer was an Illumina HiSeq 2000. TCR beta CDR3 regions were amplified from RNA transcripts. The TCR CDR3 was subjected to a first round of RT-PCR using the HTBI primer set and the Qiagen OneStep RT-PCR kit. The public reads were reprocessed in TCRdb via fastp at Q25 and MiXCR, keeping in-frame beta chains. Every entry covers one CDR3 protein and lists the most common genes and DNA from its rows. Here the sample has some 550,000 distinct CDR3 sequences; roughly a sixth occur a single time. Roughly 3.4% of the sample is held by the ten biggest clonotypes. The sample was blood. The receptors here all came from a woman aged 40 to 49 with Graves' ophthalmopathy.

This clonotype came up a few times. This chain links TRBV18 with TRBJ1-2, with D perhaps TRBD1 (5 bases). The germline V and J ends were trimmed by 3 bases and 7 bases, with 12 bases remaining between them. CDR3 length: 13 amino acids. Germline assignment: CDR1 KGHSH and CDR2 LQKENI. The CDR3 here is CASSPDREVGYTF. CDR3 DNA: TGTGCCAGCTCACCCGACAGAGAGGTTGGCTACACCTTC.

The chain has TRBV14 and TRBJ2-5; no clear D gene. The CDR3 sequence is 16 residues long. Trimming shortened V by 0 bases and J by 3 bases, and 14 bases separated the two germline ends. Germline values: CDR1 SGHDN, CDR2 FVKESK. CDR3 nucleotides: TGTGCCAGCAGCCAAGAAAGTATCGGCGTAAAAGAGACCCAGTACTTC. It yields the protein CASSQESIGVKETQYF.

The sample holds many counts of this clonotype. V and J are TRBV18 and TRBJ1-2; 8 nucleotides agree with TRBD1. This CDR3 spans 15 amino acids. The germline V gene has CDR1 KGHSH and CDR2 LQKENI. V gave up 3 bases and J gave up 8 bases; unmatched junction bases: 11. The CDR3 bases are TGTGCCAGCTCACCGCAACCTCAGGGGGCGCAAGGCTACACCTTC. It translates to CASSPQPQGAQGYTF.

In this sample, this clonotype turned up many times. The chain carries TRBV3-1 and TRBJ2-6; tentatively, D is TRBD1 (5 bases). Germline CDR1 and CDR2: LGHDT and YNNKEL (reference sequence). V lost 0 bases to trimming and J lost 0 bases, with 9 bases between them. The CDR3 runs to 17 residues. CDR3 protein: CASSQDPRGSGANVLTF. The CDR3 bases are TGTGCCAGCAGCCAAGACCCAAGGGGCTCTGGGGCCAACGTCCTGACTTTC.

This clonotype occurred many times. The V and J genes are TRBV20-1 and TRBJ2-1, with 7 bases fitting TRBD1. The CDR3 extends over 15 amino acids. Looked up from germline, CDR1 is DFQATT and CDR2 is SNEGSKA (reference sequence). J lost 4 bases, V lost 3 bases, and 9 bases had no gene match. CDR3: CSARPRQGGYNEQFF. For the CDR3, the DNA is TGCAGTGCTAGGCCTCGACAGGGTGGGTACAATGAGCAGTTCTTC.

The genes are TRBV6-2 or TRBV6-3 and TRBJ2-1, with 8 bases matching TRBD1. The CDR3 has 14 residues. The trim removed 6 bases at V and 7 bases at J, leaving 8 bases unmatched. CDR1 MNHEY and CDR2 SVGEGT come from the germline V gene. This chain's CDR3 is CASRKRDRLNEQFF. CDR3 DNA sequence: TGTGCCAGCAGAAAAAGGGACAGGTTGAATGAGCAGTTCTTC.

This clonotype was counted at least ten times. V gene TRBV28 combines with J gene TRBJ2-2; unclear D gene. Trimming removed 6 bases at V and 5 bases at J, with 13 bases between. The CDR3 extends over 14 amino acids. Germline CDR1 and CDR2: MDHEN and SYDVKM. As DNA, the CDR3 is TGTGCCAGCAGCCCTGTGGGCGAAACCGGGGAGCTGTTTTTT. Residues: CASSPVGETGELFF.

In this sample, this clonotype turned up many times. The chain links TRBV28 to TRBJ1-4, with D perhaps TRBD1 (6 bases). The CDR3 is 14 residues long. Trimming left V 7 bases short and J 4 bases short, with 13 bases between. The V gene's germline CDR1 is MDHEN and CDR2 SYDVKM. As DNA, the CDR3 is TGTGCCAGCATTGGGGGGCTGAGTAATGAAAAACTGTTTTTT. Translation gives CASIGGLSNEKLFF.

This clonotype has ten or more counts. The chain recombines TRBV7-9 with TRBJ2-5; 7 bases are shared with TRBD2. V shed 5 bases and J 5 bases; nucleotides not matched to a gene: 8. Germline values: CDR1 SEHNR, CDR2 FQNEAQ (reference sequence). The CDR3 contains 14 residues. CDR3 amino acids: CASSASPGGETQYF. The CDR3 nucleotides read TGTGCCAGCAGCGCCAGCCCCGGGGGGGAGACCCAGTACTTC.